These 29 T cell receptor beta chains were sequenced from one sample in a study of T cells in Graves' hyperthyroidism and ophthalmopathy. The investigators amplified TCR beta CDR3 regions from RNA transcripts. HTBI primers were employed in a first-round RT-PCR of the TCR CDR3. Using its own MiXCR run on the multiplex PCR reads, TCRdb lists one record per CDR3 protein. Here the sample spans some 620,000 distinct CDR3 sequences, about 16% being singletons. The material sequenced was blood. The receptors were sampled from a woman aged 30 to 39 with Graves' hyperthyroidism.

This clonotype was recorded at least ten times. The genes are TRBV11-2 and TRBJ2-1; D unclear. Trimming took off 1 base at V and 10 bases at J, with 11 bases between the two ends. This CDR3 has 13 amino acids. CDR1 and CDR2 (germline): SGHAT, FQNNGV. CDR3 amino acids: CASSLGMAPEQFF. The CDR3 DNA sequence: TGTGCCAGCAGCTTAGGTATGGCGCCAGAGCAGTTCTTC.

A few counts support this clonotype. The V call is TRBV15, the J call TRBJ2-3; 10 nucleotides match TRBD2. The junction had 3 bases not matched to a gene; V was cut back by 0 bases and J by 0 bases. The germline gives CDR1 LNHNV, CDR2 YYDKDF (reference sequence). The CDR3 totals 17 residues. CDR3 nucleotide sequence: TGTGCCACCAGCAGAGAAACTAGCGGGACTAGCACAGATACGCAGTATTTT. It yields the protein CATSRETSGTSTDTQYF.

This clonotype has a count of ten or more. The chain couples TRBV10-1 to TRBJ1-5; the D is unclear. Trimming shortened V by 3 bases and J by 5 bases, and 5 bases separated the two germline ends. Germline lookup yields CDR1 WNHNN and CDR2 SYGVQD (reference sequence). CDR3 length: 12 amino acids. CDR3 in amino acids: CASSDGDQPQHF. The CDR3 region has the DNA TGCGCCAGCAGTGACGGGGATCAGCCCCAGCATTTT.

This clonotype appeared a few times. The chain joins TRBV9 to TRBJ2-3, with 7 positions matching TRBD1. J was trimmed by 0 bases and V by 4 bases; bases with no gene match: 8. The germline gives CDR1 SGDLS, CDR2 YYNGEE. This CDR3 spans 16 amino acids. As DNA, the CDR3 is TGTGCCAGCAGCCCCACGACAGGGAGTAGCACAGATACGCAGTATTTT. Translating gives CASSPTTGSSTDTQYF.

CDR3 sequence (DNA): TGTGCCAGCAGCGTAGACTGGGGGGGGCTCTATGGCTACACCTTC. Translation: CASSVDWGGLYGYTF. The genes are TRBV9 and TRBJ1-2; possibly TRBD1 for D (6 bases). The ends were cut back, 0 bases at V and 4 bases at J, with 13 bases in the middle. Looked up from germline, CDR1 is SGDLS and CDR2 is YYNGEE. CDR3 length: 15 amino acids.

About this clonotype: The conserved final phenylalanine or tryptophan is absent from the CDR3, which likely points to a read error. V usage is TRBV30 and J usage is TRBJ1-5; TRBD1 matches 7 bases. Germline-derived CDR1 and CDR2 are GTSNPN and SVGIG (reference sequence). V was pared by 0 bases and J by 6 bases, with 2 bases of the junction left unmatched. CDR3 length equals 13 residues. CDR3 bases: TGTGCCTGGAGTGTACAGGGGAGTCAGCCCCAGCATTCT. Translating it yields CAWSVQGSQPQHS.

This clonotype is a singleton in its sample. A much larger clone sits a single nucleotide away, making a read error possible. V gene TRBV3-1 combines with J gene TRBJ1-1; D not certain. The V gene's germline CDR1 is LGHDT and CDR2 YNNKEL (reference sequence). Trimming stripped 4 bases from V and 8 bases from J, with 17 bases between. This CDR3 comprises 14 residues. CDR3 nucleotide sequence: TGTGCCAGCAGCCTAGAAACAGTCGCCGTGGAAGCTTTCTTT. Translated, it gives CASSLETVAVEAFF.

Ten or more counts support this clonotype. The V call is TRBV2, the J call TRBJ2-1; no firm D call. This CDR3 contains 13 residues. Germline V gene sequence: CDR1 SNHLY, CDR2 FYNNEI. V was shortened by 8 bases and J by 5 bases, with 13 bases between the two germline ends. The CDR3 reads CASGAPLNNEQFF. The CDR3 region has the DNA TGTGCCAGCGGCGCTCCCTTGAACAATGAGCAGTTCTTC.

The J gene is TRBJ2-7, the V gene TRBV5-1; the D gene is possibly TRBD2 (6 bases). Per germline, CDR1 SGHRS and CDR2 YFSETQ. V lost 4 bases, J lost 2 bases, and 13 bases lay in between. The CDR3 extends over 14 amino acids. The CDR3 protein is CASSKGDSPYEQYV. Written as DNA, the CDR3 is TGCGCCAGCAGCAAAGGGGACTCACCCTACGAGCAGTACGTC.

The rearrangement links TRBV30 to TRBJ2-3; the D is unclear. Per germline, CDR1 GTSNPN and CDR2 SVGIG (reference sequence). Trimming stripped 4 bases from V and 6 bases from J, with 5 bases between. The CDR3 runs 10 residues. For the CDR3, the DNA is TGTGCCTGGACGTGGGATACGCAGTATTTT. It specifies CAWTWDTQYF.

This clonotype was seen ten or more times. V is TRBV20-1 and J is TRBJ2-3; tentatively, D is TRBD2 (6 bases). Per the germline V gene, CDR1 is DFQATT and CDR2 is SNEGSKA (reference sequence). V was pared by 4 bases and J by 5 bases, with 22 bases between. This CDR3 is built from 16 residues. CDR3 amino acids: CSAKIETGRAGDTQYF. CDR3 coding DNA: TGCAGTGCTAAGATCGAGACGGGGAGAGCGGGAGATACGCAGTATTTT.

This clonotype was counted a few times. This rearrangement joins TRBV9 to TRBJ2-1, with TRBD2 matching over 11 bases. The trim removed 0 bases at V and 2 bases at J, leaving 10 bases unmatched. Germline loops: CDR1 SGDLS, CDR2 YYNGEE. This CDR3 has 19 amino acids. DNA of the CDR3: TGTGCCAGCAGCGTAGGACAGATACTAGCGGGGGCAGCCTACAATGAGCAGTTCTTC. As protein: CASSVGQILAGAAYNEQFF. Full variable domain (outside the CDR3, taken from reference TRBV9 and TRBJ2-1): DSGVTQTPKHLITATGQRVTLRCSPRSGDLSVYWYQQSLDQGLQFLIQYYNGEERAKGNILERFSAQQFPDLHSELNLSSLELGDSALYFCASSVGQILAGAAYNEQFFGPGTRLTVL.

The chain uses TRBV19 and TRBJ2-7; 9 bases fit TRBD2. This CDR3 comprises 15 residues. Germline V lookup: CDR1 LNHDA, CDR2 SQIVND (reference sequence). Germline trimming cut 3 bases from V and 3 bases from J; bases unmatched to any gene: 6. The CDR3 protein is CASSMDSGRLYEQYF. The DNA for the CDR3 is TGTGCCAGTAGTATGGATAGCGGGAGACTCTACGAGCAGTACTTC.

This clonotype was seen at least ten times. The rearrangement joins TRBV12-5 to TRBJ2-7; tentative D call: TRBD1 (6 bases). V lost 9 bases and J lost 2, with 11 bases in between. The germline V gene has CDR1 LGHNT and CDR2 FRNRAP. The CDR3 spans 12 residues. CDR3 sequence: CASTGLTYEQYF. Here the CDR3 DNA reads TGTGCTAGCACAGGGCTAACCTACGAGCAGTACTTC.

Only a few counts were recorded for this clonotype. The chain joins TRBV12-3 or TRBV12-4 to TRBJ1-3; a weak D match, TRBD1 (6 bases). V was trimmed by 6 bases and J by 10 bases, leaving 13 bases between them. This CDR3 comprises 12 residues. The CDR3 sequence is CASSRTAQTIYF. The DNA for the CDR3 is TGTGCCAGCAGCCGGACAGCACAAACCATATATTTT.

The chain has TRBV29-1 and TRBJ2-7; D remains unclear. The CDR3 has 11 residues. Per the germline V gene, CDR1 is SQVTM and CDR2 is ANQGSEA. Trimming took 7 bases from V and 5 from J, leaving 12 bases between them. The DNA for the CDR3 is TGCAGCGCTACCCACTTCAACGAGCAGTACTTC. Translated: CSATHFNEQYF.

This clonotype was counted at least ten times. The chain couples TRBV27 to TRBJ2-7; 8 bases fit TRBD1. The germline CDR1 and CDR2 sequences are MNHEY and SMNVEV (reference sequence). The V gene end was trimmed by 2 bases and the J gene end by 6 bases; junction bases not matched to a gene: 6. This CDR3 has 14 amino acids. The CDR3: CASSLGQGQGEQYF. DNA of the CDR3: TGTGCCAGCAGTTTAGGACAGGGTCAGGGCGAGCAGTACTTC.

This clonotype was detected many times. The chain links TRBV28 to TRBJ1-2, with D tentatively TRBD1 (6 bases). The germline CDR1 and CDR2 sequences are MDHEN and SYDVKM. With 1 base removed from V and 8 bases from J, the gap between germline ends came to 11 bases. The CDR3 has 13 residues. As DNA, the CDR3 is TGTGCCAGCAGTTTATTGCGGGGGCGCGGCTACACCTTC. Protein sequence: CASSLLRGRGYTF.

The chain links TRBV7-9 to TRBJ1-4, with D unclear. Germline CDR1 is SEHNR and CDR2 is FQNEAQ (reference sequence). V was pared by 4 bases and J by 7 bases, with 13 bases between. The CDR3 loop spans 14 amino acids. This CDR3 reads CASSSREVGEKLFF. CDR3 nucleotides: TGTGCCAGCAGCTCGAGGGAGGTTGGTGAAAAACTGTTTTTT. Looking up the rest from reference TRBV7-9 and TRBJ1-4 gives the full variable domain: DTGVSQNPRHKITKRGQNVTFRCDPISEHNRLYWYRQTLGQGPEFLTYFQNEAQLEKSRLLSDRFSAERPKGSFSTLEIQRTEQGDSAMYLCASSSREVGEKLFFGSGTQLSVL.

J is TRBJ1-2 and V is TRBV5-6; D unresolved. This CDR3 spans 12 amino acids. V was trimmed by 6 bases and J by 6 bases, leaving 12 bases between them. Germline V gives CDR1 SGHDT, CDR2 YYEEEE. CDR3: CASTRQRHGYTF. The CDR3 DNA is TGTGCCAGCACCCGACAACGACATGGCTACACCTTC.

The chain joins TRBV7-2 to TRBJ2-7, with no clear D. The germline CDR1 and CDR2 sequences are SGHTA and FQGNSA. With 1 base removed from V and 4 bases from J, the gap between germline ends came to 11 bases. The CDR3 runs to 14 residues. For the CDR3, the DNA is TGTACCAGCAGCTTAGGGAGAGTCTGGTACGAGCAGTACTTC. This codes for CTSSLGRVWYEQYF.

This clonotype was observed many times. The chain links TRBV28 to TRBJ1-5; 9 positions agree with TRBD1. Germline V gene lookup returns CDR1 MDHEN and CDR2 SYDVKM. Losses at the gene ends were 2 bases for V and 3 bases for J; bases not matched to a gene: 5. CDR3 length: 16 residues. The CDR3: CASSLIWDRANQPQHF. The CDR3, as DNA: TGTGCCAGCAGTTTAATTTGGGACAGGGCCAATCAGCCCCAGCATTTT.

This clonotype was seen ten or more times. The J gene is TRBJ1-1, the V gene TRBV2; D perhaps matches TRBD1 (5 bases). The CDR3 has 14 residues. With 3 bases removed from V and 1 base from J, the gap between germline ends came to 9 bases. Germline CDR1 reads SNHLY; CDR2 reads FYNNEI. CDR3 DNA sequence: TGTGCCAGCAGTGACCCGACAGCGAACACTGAAGCTTTCTTT. Translation: CASSDPTANTEAFF.

This clonotype was observed many times. This chain uses TRBV30 with TRBJ2-7; TRBD1 matches 7 bases. The J segment lost 3 bases and the V segment lost 2 bases, leaving 7 bases of the junction unmatched. This CDR3 is 14 amino acids long. Germline loops: CDR1 GTSNPN, CDR2 SVGIG (reference sequence). The CDR3 region has the DNA TGTGCCTGGAGTTACATGACAGGGAACTACGAGCAGTACTTC. Residues: CAWSYMTGNYEQYF.

This clonotype was seen more than once but under ten times. The rearrangement uses TRBV20-1 and TRBJ1-6; D gene uncertain. Germline-derived CDR1 and CDR2 are DFQATT and SNEGSKA (reference sequence). The CDR3 length is 15 residues. V was shortened by 1 base and J by 4 bases, with 11 bases between the two germline ends. CDR3 residues: CSARVNSVYNSPLHF. The CDR3 bases are TGCAGTGCTAGAGTTAACAGTGTGTATAATTCACCCCTCCACTTT.

This clonotype has ten or more counts. The V call is TRBV5-1, the J call TRBJ1-1, with a tentative D call TRBD1 (6 bases). This CDR3 is built from 14 residues. V lost 0 bases and J lost 2, with 8 bases in between. Germline V gene sequence: CDR1 SGHRS, CDR2 YFSETQ. The CDR3 DNA follows: TGCGCCAGCAGCTTGGATGGGACAAACACTGAAGCTTTCTTT. Translation gives CASSLDGTNTEAFF.

The CDR3 DNA reads as TGTGCCAGTAGTATCGAGGGAACCTACGAGCAGTACTTC. Amino acid sequence: CASSIEGTYEQYF. The rearrangement joins TRBV19 to TRBJ2-7; a possible D gene is TRBD2 (5 bases). The CDR3 has 13 residues. Per germline, CDR1 LNHDA and CDR2 SQIVND (reference sequence). Trimming removed 3 bases at V and 2 bases at J, with 8 bases between. Supplemented by reference TRBV19 and TRBJ2-7, the full variable domain reads DGGITQSPKYLFRKEGQNVTLSCEQNLNHDAMYWYRQDPGQGLRLIYYSQIVNDFQKGDIAEGYSVSREKKESFPLTVTSAQKNPTAFYLCASSIEGTYEQYFGPGTRLTVT.

The table lists this clonotype with many counts. This rearrangement joins TRBV20-1 to TRBJ2-7; 8 bases line up with TRBD1. Per germline, CDR1 DFQATT and CDR2 SNEGSKA (reference sequence). V lost 5 bases, J lost 1 base, and 10 bases stayed unmatched. This CDR3 region has 15 residues. This chain's CDR3 is CSAPRGTGRSYEQYF. Here the CDR3 DNA reads TGCAGTGCTCCAAGGGGGACAGGAAGATCCTACGAGCAGTACTTC.

This clonotype was seen a handful of times. J is TRBJ2-1 and V is TRBV19; D is undetermined. The CDR3 is 14 residues long. Deletions cut 2 bases from V and 8 bases from J, with 13 bases between. Germline V gene data show CDR1 as LNHDA and CDR2 as SQIVND (reference sequence). For the CDR3, the DNA is TGTGCCAGTAGTATATTGGCCCTGCCAGATGAGCAGTTCTTC. Residues: CASSILALPDEQFF. Full variable domain (remainder filled in from reference TRBV19 and TRBJ2-1): DGGITQSPKYLFRKEGQNVTLSCEQNLNHDAMYWYRQDPGQGLRLIYYSQIVNDFQKGDIAEGYSVSREKKESFPLTVTSAQKNPTAFYLCASSILALPDEQFFGPGTRLTVL.